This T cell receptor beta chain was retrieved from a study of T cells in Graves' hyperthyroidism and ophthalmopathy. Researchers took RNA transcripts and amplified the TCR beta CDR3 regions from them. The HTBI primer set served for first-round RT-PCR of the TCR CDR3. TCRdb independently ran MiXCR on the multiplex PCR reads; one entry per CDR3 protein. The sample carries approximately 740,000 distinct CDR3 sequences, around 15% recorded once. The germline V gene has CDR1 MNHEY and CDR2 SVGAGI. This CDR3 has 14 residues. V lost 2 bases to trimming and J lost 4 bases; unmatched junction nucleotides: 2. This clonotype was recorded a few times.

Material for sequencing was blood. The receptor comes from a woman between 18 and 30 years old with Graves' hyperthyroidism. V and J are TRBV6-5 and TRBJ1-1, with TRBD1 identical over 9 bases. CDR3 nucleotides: TGTGCCAGCAGTTACGAGGACAGGGGCACTGAAGCTTTCTTT. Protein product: CASSYEDRGTEAFF.